Below are 14 T cell receptor beta chains sequenced from a single sample in a study of control samples from healthy donors and cancer patients. The data were produced by immunoSEQ multiplex PCR, yet TCRdb's version contains in-frame clones alone and is incomplete. Counted here are some 65,000 clones, approximately 88% occurring once; the ten biggest clones make up 2.5% to 3%. Sequencing input: PBMCs. The receptor set was obtained from a woman aged 45-65 years with lung cancer.

The chain employs TRBV29-1 and TRBJ1-2, with D uncertain. This CDR3 is 12 amino acids long. Deletions cut 5 bases from V and 1 base from J, with 8 bases between. Germline CDR1 is SQVTM and CDR2 is ANQGSEA. CDR3 region: CSVPSLNYGYTF. The CDR3, as DNA: TGCAGCGTTCCATCACTTAACTATGGCTACACCTTC.

This clone came up a few times. The chain employs TRBV10-3 and TRBJ2-1; weak D call: TRBD1 (6 bases). Germline assignment: CDR1 ENHRY and CDR2 SYGVKD. V was cut by 0 bases and J by 5 bases, with 14 bases left in between. The CDR3 has 16 amino acids. CDR3 sequence (DNA): TGTGCCATCAGTGAGTCCGGACAGTCGGTTAACAATGAGCAGTTCTTC. It yields the protein CAISESGQSVNNEQFF.

The V gene is TRBV2, the J gene TRBJ1-4, with D possibly TRBD1 on 5 matching bases. The CDR3 has 17 residues. The V gene's germline CDR1 is SNHLY and CDR2 FYNNEI. V was trimmed by 1 base and J by 12 bases, leaving 24 bases between them. The DNA for the CDR3 is TGTGCCAGCAGTGAAGAATGGGGAGGGAGGGGCGAAATTCAACTGTTTTTT. This gives the protein CASSEEWGGRGEIQLFF.

The chain carries TRBV14 and TRBJ2-2, with 8 bases identical to TRBD1. This CDR3 has 16 amino acids. Germline V gives CDR1 SGHDN, CDR2 FVKESK. The V segment lost 4 bases and the J segment 4 bases; nucleotides outside the gene matches: 8. The CDR3 DNA sequence: TGTGCCAGCAGCCCCCAGGGGGCGGTCATCACCGGGGAGCTGTTTTTT. Protein product: CASSPQGAVITGELFF.

In its sample, this clone was seen many times. The chain uses TRBV18 and TRBJ1-5, with 7 nucleotides matching TRBD1. V lost 5 bases, J lost 4 bases, and 2 bases stayed unmatched. The CDR3 length is 13 residues. Germline loops: CDR1 KGHSH, CDR2 LQKENI. CDR3 in DNA: TGTGCCAGCTCAACACAGGGGAATCAGCCCCAGCATTTT. This codes for CASSTQGNQPQHF.

V is TRBV9 and J is TRBJ2-5; D may be TRBD2 (5 bases). The V gene lost 8 bases and the J gene lost 2 bases, with 19 bases spanning the gap. Germline CDR1 reads SGDLS; CDR2 reads YYNGEE. This CDR3 region has 15 residues. This CDR3 is CASDEGGSGQETQYF. The CDR3 DNA reads as TGTGCCAGTGACGAGGGCGGGTCGGGGCAAGAGACCCAGTACTTC.

This sequence joins TRBV5-4 and TRBJ2-2; no reliable D call. Trimming left V 1 base short and J 3 bases short, with 7 bases between. The CDR3 extends over 14 amino acids. Per germline, CDR1 SGHNT and CDR2 YYREEE (reference sequence). CDR3 sequence reads: CASSLSADTGELFF. The CDR3 DNA follows: TGTGCCAGCAGCTTGTCGGCAGACACCGGGGAGCTGTTTTTT.

V usage is TRBV4-3 and J usage is TRBJ2-5; the D gene is possibly TRBD1 (7 bases). The CDR3 is 14 amino acids. Per the germline V gene, CDR1 is LGHNA and CDR2 is YSLEER. V was shortened by 0 bases and J by 5 bases, with 10 bases between the two germline ends. Here the CDR3 reads CASSQDPGGETQYF. The CDR3 coding sequence is TGCGCCAGCAGCCAAGATCCAGGGGGGGAGACCCAGTACTTC.

The chain combines TRBV7-6 with TRBJ1-4, with no clear D. This CDR3 has 16 residues. From germline, CDR1 is SGHVS and CDR2 FNYEAQ. V gave up 2 bases and J gave up 7 bases, with 17 bases separating them. This CDR3 reads CASSLNQDQRGEKLFF. CDR3 DNA sequence: TGTGCCAGCAGCTTAAATCAGGACCAACGAGGTGAAAAACTGTTTTTT. Using reference TRBV7-6 and TRBJ1-4 for the parts outside the CDR3, the full variable domain is GAGVSQSPRYKVTKRGQDVALRCDPISGHVSLYWYRQALGQGPEFLTYFNYEAQQDKSGLPNDRFSAERPEGSISTLTIQRTEQRDSAMYRCASSLNQDQRGEKLFFGSGTQLSVL.

The chain carries TRBV7-7 and TRBJ1-1; TRBD1 might be the D (5 bases). This CDR3 region has 13 residues. Germline lookup yields CDR1 SSHAT and CDR2 FNYEAQ (reference sequence). The ends were cut back, 5 bases at V and 1 base at J, with 8 bases in the middle. This CDR3 is CASSVDRNTEAFF. CDR3 nucleotide sequence: TGTGCCAGCAGCGTTGACAGGAACACTGAAGCTTTCTTT.

A few counts support this clone. The V and J genes are TRBV23-1 and TRBJ2-3, with D maybe TRBD2 (5 bases). Being an ORF, TRBV23-1 has a function that is uncertain. The CDR3 runs 16 residues. Trimming shortened V by 4 bases and J by 0 bases, and 14 bases separated the two germline ends. CDR3 nucleotides: TGCGCCAGCAGTCCCGAGGGCCGCCCGAGCACAGATACGCAGTATTTT. Translated, it gives CASSPEGRPSTDTQYF.

In this sample, this clone turned up a few times. This chain connects TRBV27 to TRBJ2-6, with TRBD1 identical over 10 bases. V lost 5 bases to trimming and J lost 4 bases; unmatched junction nucleotides: 11. This CDR3 spans 18 amino acids. The germline V gene encodes CDR1 MNHEY and CDR2 SMNVEV (reference sequence). The CDR3 spells CASSPRTGGITGANVLTF. As DNA, the CDR3 is TGTGCCAGCAGTCCCCGGACAGGGGGGATCACCGGGGCCAACGTCCTGACTTTC.

The rearrangement joins TRBV7-2 to TRBJ1-1; possible D gene TRBD1, 6 bases. V lost 3 bases and J 5 bases, leaving 16 bases between the germline ends. The CDR3 has 15 amino acids. CDR1 and CDR2 (germline): SGHTA, FQGNSA. The CDR3 sequence: CASSFHGGAGTEAFF. The CDR3 DNA is TGTGCCAGCAGCTTCCATGGGGGCGCAGGGACTGAAGCTTTCTTT.

This clone was seen just once. This rearrangement joins TRBV11-2 to TRBJ2-2; 11 bases line up with TRBD2. Losses at the gene ends were 3 bases for V and 2 bases for J; bases not matched to a gene: 2. Per the germline V gene, CDR1 is SGHAT and CDR2 is FQNNGV. The CDR3 extends over 16 amino acids. This chain's CDR3 is CASSFGLAGNTGELFF. The CDR3 region has the DNA TGTGCCAGCAGCTTCGGACTAGCGGGTAACACCGGGGAGCTGTTTTTT.